The clone carrying this T cell receptor (beta chain) was recorded a few times. The data belong to a study of identical twins. Each CDR3 protein is one row after TCRdb ran MiXCR on the 5' RACE reads. The sample lists about 720,000 distinct CDR3 sequences; more than 6.5% were seen once. V lost 8 bases, J lost 9 bases, and 8 bases stayed unmatched. Germline V gene sequence: CDR1 SNHLY, CDR2 FYNNEI. This CDR3 comprises 13 residues. Separately, the same data were catalogued under a study of yellow fever vaccine responses in identical twins.

Input material: PBMCs. The sequence was collected from a woman under 30 in good health. The chain couples TRBV2 to TRBJ2-1, with 9 positions matching TRBD2. This CDR3 reads CASSWGREGEQFF. The CDR3, as DNA: TGTGCCAGCTCCTGGGGGCGGGAGGGTGAGCAGTTCTTC.